These T cell receptor beta chains were read from a single sample in a study of cytomegalovirus exposure and HLA in healthy donors. Sequenced by immunoSEQ multiplex PCR; TCRdb stores in-frame clones only, minus some. The sample contains some 93,000 clones, about two thirds of which appear only once. The sequenced sample consisted of PBMCs. These receptors all stem from a boy aged 5-17 years in good health and CMV-seropositive. Both conserved end residues are part of each CDR3. The order of the fields is CDR3 length, J gene, D gene, V gene, clone size, CDR3 protein, CDR3 DNA. D genes are given only for firm matches. Clone size is shown for a subset of rows, as once, few, many or a class of expanded clone.

>13|TRBJ1-2|TRBD1|TRBV29-1|once
CSGERDRGMGYTF
TGCAGCGGAGAGCGGGACAGGGGTATGGGCTACACCTTC
>13|TRBJ2-7|-|TRBV27|-
CASSYGDSYEQYF
TGTGCCAGCAGTTACGGGGACTCCTACGAGCAGTACTTC
>14|TRBJ1-1|-|TRBV5-1|few
CASSAETGFTEAFF
TGCGCCAGCAGCGCAGAAACAGGGTTCACTGAAGCTTTCTTT
>17|TRBJ1-3|-|TRBV30|-
CAWSVSGSLWSGNTIYF
TGTGCCTGGAGTGTGTCAGGATCCCTTTGGTCTGGAAACACCATATATTTT
>13|TRBJ1-5|-|TRBV30|-
CAWSPHRGTPQHF
TGTGCCTGGAGTCCCCACCGAGGGACACCCCAGCATTTT
>18|TRBJ2-1|TRBD2|TRBV4-2|few
CASSHGTSGGALYNEQFF
TGTGCCAGCAGCCACGGGACTAGCGGGGGGGCCTTATACAATGAGCAGTTCTTC
>14|TRBJ1-1|TRBD1|TRBV2|-
CASTWGQTNTEAFF
TGTGCCAGCACGTGGGGACAGACGAACACTGAAGCTTTCTTT
>16|TRBJ2-2|-|TRBV5-1|-
CASSLFLGVNTGELFF
TGCGCCAGCAGCTTGTTTCTCGGAGTAAACACCGGGGAGCTGTTTTTT
>15|TRBJ2-2|-|TRBV19|-
CASSVYEGSAGELFF
TGTGCCAGTAGTGTTTATGAGGGATCGGCCGGGGAGCTGTTTTTT
>13|TRBJ2-2|-|TRBV29-1|-
CSARESGTGELFF
TGCAGCGCCCGGGAGTCCGGCACCGGGGAGCTGTTTTTT
>15|TRBJ1-1|TRBD1|TRBV6-6|-
CASSKPGQGLEMAFF
TGTGCCAGCAGTAAACCGGGACAGGGGCTAGAGATGGCTTTCTTT
>15|TRBJ1-5|-|TRBV6-5|-
CASSYRGGSNQPQHF
TGTGCCAGCAGTTACCGGGGGGGGAGCAATCAGCCCCAGCATTTT
>12|TRBJ1-5|-|TRBV7-9|few
CASSLGAQPQHF
TGTGCCAGCAGCTTGGGGGCTCAGCCCCAGCATTTT
>13|TRBJ2-3|TRBD2|TRBV30|-
CASAGALVNTQYF
TGTGCCTCCGCGGGAGCCCTCGTGAATACGCAGTATTTT
>13|TRBJ1-1|TRBD1|TRBV5-1|-
CASSPGQDFEAFF
TGCGCCAGCAGCCCAGGACAGGATTTTGAAGCTTTCTTT
>17|TRBJ2-1|TRBD1|TRBV7-9|-
CASSAITGGPSYNEQFF
TGTGCCAGCAGCGCAATTACAGGGGGCCCCTCCTACAATGAGCAGTTCTTC
>17|TRBJ2-7|TRBD2|TRBV27|-
CASSLSVPGLAGDEQYF
TGTGCCAGCAGTTTATCCGTTCCGGGACTAGCGGGAGACGAGCAGTACTTC
>16|TRBJ2-2|TRBD2|TRBV7-3|-
CASSPLRGRDTGELFF
TGTGCCAGCAGCCCCTTACGCGGGAGGGACACCGGGGAGCTGTTTTTT
>14|TRBJ1-5|-|TRBV19|-
CASSTQGNYQPQHF
TGTGCCAGTAGTACCCAGGGTAACTATCAGCCCCAGCATTTT
>15|TRBJ2-7|TRBD1|TRBV6-5|-
CASSYPGTGLGEQYF
TGTGCCAGCAGTTACCCCGGGACAGGGTTAGGCGAGCAGTACTTC
>15|TRBJ2-1|TRBD2|TRBV7-7|once
CASSPGGLAGVEQFF
TGTGCTAGCAGCCCGGGCGGCCTAGCGGGAGTTGAGCAGTTCTTC
>16|TRBJ2-1|-|TRBV19|-
CASSMLTGGTNNEQFF
TGTGCCAGTAGTATGCTCACCGGGGGGACAAACAATGAGCAGTTCTTC
>14|TRBJ1-1|-|TRBV5-1|few
CASSPYPMDTEAFF
TGCGCCAGCAGCCCCTACCCGATGGACACTGAAGCTTTCTTT
>15|TRBJ2-1|TRBD2|TRBV7-9|-
CASSFSGRSRREQFF
TGTGCCAGCAGCTTCAGCGGGAGAAGTCGACGGGAGCAGTTCTTC
>13|TRBJ1-1|TRBD1|TRBV30|-
CAWGTGPRTEAFF
TGTGCCTGGGGGACAGGGCCGAGGACTGAGGCTTTCTTT
>15|TRBJ2-7|-|TRBV18|-
CASSPPQGSKDEQYF
TGTGCCAGCTCACCACCCCAGGGTTCGAAAGACGAGCAGTACTTC
>12|TRBJ2-5|-|TRBV6-6|-
CASSPTEETQYF
TGTGCCAGCAGCCCGACAGAAGAGACCCAGTACTTC
>14|TRBJ1-1|-|TRBV7-9|-
CASSLGGRDTEAFF
TGTGCCAGCAGCTTAGGTGGGCGGGACACTGAAGCTTTCTTT
>15|TRBJ1-3|TRBD1|TRBV7-9|-
CASSSATGGGNTIYF
TGTGCCAGCAGCTCAGCAACAGGGGGGGGAAACACCATATATTTT
>15|TRBJ1-5|-|TRBV4-3|-
CASSPTGSENQPQHF
TGCGCCAGCAGCCCTACAGGGTCAGAGAATCAGCCCCAGCATTTT
>14|TRBJ2-3|-|TRBV6-5|-
CASSYRTSTDTQYF
TGTGCCAGCAGTTATAGGACAAGCACAGATACGCAGTATTTT
>15|TRBJ1-3|-|TRBV5-1|-
CASRMDTASGNTIYF
TGCGCCAGCAGGATGGATACAGCCTCTGGAAACACCATATATTTT
>15|TRBJ2-1|-|TRBV10-2|-
CASWGGGLPYNEQFF
TGCGCCAGCTGGGGCGGGGGCCTACCTTACAATGAGCAGTTCTTC
>13|TRBJ2-1|-|TRBV7-6|-
CASSLAGDNEQFF
TGTGCCAGCAGCTTAGCGGGAGACAATGAGCAGTTCTTC
>14|TRBJ1-6|TRBD1|TRBV5-6|-
CASRQTGRNSPLHF
TGTGCCAGCAGGCAGACAGGGCGAAATTCACCCCTCCACTTT
>15|TRBJ2-1|TRBD2|TRBV9|few
CASSVPAGGDNEQFF
TGTGCCAGCAGCGTTCCAGCGGGAGGCGACAATGAGCAGTTCTTC
>12|TRBJ2-5|-|TRBV6-5|-
CASSSSPETQYF
TGTGCCAGCAGTTCCTCTCCGGAGACCCAGTACTTC
>15|TRBJ2-6|TRBD1|TRBV7-9|-
CASRGDRARANVLTF
TGTGCCAGCAGGGGGGACAGGGCTAGGGCCAACGTCCTGACTTTC
>15|TRBJ1-1|-|TRBV5-1|-
CASSLNLQGNTEAFF
TGCGCCAGCAGCTTGAATCTACAGGGAAACACTGAAGCTTTCTTT
>13|TRBJ2-3|-|TRBV7-6|-
CASSARSTDTQYF
TGTGCCAGCAGCGCCCGGTCCACAGATACGCAGTATTTT
>15|TRBJ2-1|TRBD2|TRBV11-1|few
CASSLVAGGLNEQFF
TGTGCCAGCAGCCTTGTAGCGGGGGGGCTGAATGAGCAGTTCTTC
>13|TRBJ2-1|-|TRBV6-5|few
CASSNRDYNEQFF
TGTGCCAGCAGTAACCGGGACTACAATGAGCAGTTCTTC
>16|TRBJ1-1|-|TRBV15|-
CATSGGMRELNTEAFF
TGTGCCACCAGCGGGGGGATGAGGGAACTGAACACTGAAGCTTTCTTT
>17|TRBJ2-7|TRBD1|TRBV29-1|-
CSASRGTGTHFLYEQYF
TGCAGCGCCAGTCGGGGGACAGGGACCCATTTTCTCTACGAGCAGTACTTC
>14|TRBJ2-7|TRBD1|TRBV9|-
CASSVGGGTYEQYF
TGTGCCAGCAGCGTAGGAGGGGGCACCTACGAGCAGTACTTC
>15|TRBJ2-1|-|TRBV18|-
CASSPQVASYNEQFF
TGTGCCAGCTCACCACAGGTAGCCTCATACAATGAGCAGTTCTTC
>15|TRBJ1-2|TRBD1|TRBV13|-
CASSRGQGLNYGYTF
TGTGCCAGCAGCCGTGGACAGGGGCTCAACTATGGCTACACCTTC
>15|TRBJ1-1|TRBD1|TRBV6-6|-
CASSKKQGGNTEAFF
TGTGCCAGCAGTAAAAAACAGGGGGGGAACACTGAAGCTTTCTTT
>14|TRBJ1-5|-|TRBV7-2|-
CASSLMAAGQPQHF
TGTGCCAGCAGCTTAATGGCGGCGGGTCAGCCCCAGCATTTT
>15|TRBJ1-1|-|TRBV30|few
CAWSGSRLGATEAFF
TGTGCCTGGAGTGGGTCAAGATTGGGGGCCACTGAAGCTTTCTTT
>13|TRBJ1-5|-|TRBV11-2|once
CASSPSGQLPQHF
TGTGCCAGCAGCCCCTCGGGACAACTGCCCCAGCATTTT
>13|TRBJ1-4|TRBD1|TRBV6-5|-
CASSRGQDEKLFF
TGTGCCAGCAGTAGGGGGCAGGATGAAAAACTGTTTTTT
>14|TRBJ2-5|-|TRBV5-6|-
CASSLVVGSGEQYF
TGTGCCAGCAGCCTGGTTGTGGGGAGTGGAGAGCAGTACTTC